The clone carrying this T cell receptor beta chain has more than one count but fewer than ten. Its antigen is still unknown. The sample is drawn from a study of tumour-infiltrating T cells in Burkitt lymphoma. Study details: This cohort included all epidemiological subtypes of Burkitt lymphoma. Productive clonality predicted overall and progression-free survival.

Repertoires were generated with immunoSEQ multiplex PCR, while TCRdb's copy carries only in-frame clones and drops some. The sample includes around 50,000 clones, around 30% seen only once; the top ten take 2.9%. V lost 2 bases and J lost 4, with 14 bases in between. This CDR3 is built from 14 residues. The V gene's germline CDR1 is SQVTM and CDR2 ANQGSEA. General study findings and limits: Several public clonotypes recurred in numerous Burkitt lymphoma patients.

The rearrangement uses TRBV29-1 and TRBJ1-2, with a possible D match to TRBD1 (6 bases). The TCR comes from a human donor with Burkitt lymphoma. The sequencing input was tumor tissue. CDR3 residues: CSVERGEGRYGYTF. CDR3 in DNA: TGCAGCGTTGAAAGGGGGGAGGGACGCTATGGCTACACCTTC.